The 28 T cell receptor beta chains presented below share a single source sample, sequenced in a study of blood T cell repertoires in COVID-19. The method was immunoSEQ multiplex PCR; TCRdb's version includes in-frame clones alone and lacks a portion of them. The repertoire holds about 470,000 clones, 87% seen once, with under 0.85% in the top ten. Sequencing was carried out using PBMCs or T cells enriched from blood (not recorded which). The origin of the receptors is a woman under 30 who had recovered from COVID-19.

In nucleotides, the CDR3 is TGTGCCAGCACGAGGGGACGGGAGGATTCACCCCTCCACTTT. Translating gives CASTRGREDSPLHF. V gene TRBV6-5 combines with J gene TRBJ1-6; weak D call: TRBD1 (5 bases). The germline V gene encodes CDR1 MNHEY and CDR2 SVGAGI. This CDR3 spans 14 amino acids. The ends were cut back, 7 bases at V and 8 bases at J, with 15 bases in the middle.

V is TRBV13 and J is TRBJ1-2; D remains unclear. This CDR3 contains 13 residues. The germline V gene has CDR1 PRHDT and CDR2 FYEKMQ (reference sequence). The ends were cut back, 9 bases at V and 4 bases at J, with 15 bases in the middle. Here the CDR3 DNA reads TGTGCCAGGGGCCCCCCCGGCCTCTATGGCTACACCTTC. Translated: CARGPPGLYGYTF. Looking up the rest from reference TRBV13 and TRBJ1-2 gives the full variable domain: AAGVIQSPRHLIKEKRETATLKCYPIPRHDTVYWYQQGPGQDPQFLISFYEKMQSDKGSIPDRFSAQQFSDYHSELNMSSLELGDSALYFCARGPPGLYGYTFGSGTRLTVV.

The chain combines TRBV24-1 with TRBJ2-5; TRBD2 matches 7 bases. CDR3 length: 13 amino acids. The V gene's germline CDR1 is KGHDR and CDR2 SFDVKD. Unmatched junction bases numbered 9, after V lost 10 bases and J lost 5 bases. CDR3 bases: TGTGCCACGGCCGGGGGGAGCGGGGAGACCCAGTACTTC. Its translation: CATAGGSGETQYF.

The rearrangement links TRBV2 to TRBJ2-3, with D unclear. CDR1 SNHLY and CDR2 FYNNEI come from the germline V gene. V lost 10 bases and J lost 2, with 7 bases in between. This CDR3 contains 11 residues. DNA of the CDR3: TGTGCCACCTCCTACACAGATACGCAGTATTTT. Translated: CATSYTDTQYF.

The chain links TRBV30 to TRBJ1-2; 11 bases agree with TRBD1. V gave up 4 bases and J gave up 4 bases; unmatched junction bases: 8. Looked up from germline, CDR1 is GTSNPN and CDR2 is SVGIG (reference sequence). The CDR3 is made up of 15 amino acids. CDR3 in DNA: TGTGCCTGGACCAGGGACAGGGGGGACAGCTATGGCTACACCTTC. It codes for CAWTRDRGDSYGYTF.

This chain connects TRBV6-5 to TRBJ2-5; unclear D gene. The germline V gene has CDR1 MNHEY and CDR2 SVGAGI. V dropped 5 bases and J dropped 4 bases, with 17 bases sitting between them. The CDR3 extends over 15 amino acids. This CDR3 is CASSPSPDGGETQYF. The CDR3 DNA sequence: TGTGCCAGCAGTCCAAGCCCCGACGGCGGAGAGACCCAGTACTTC.

J is TRBJ2-2 and V is TRBV5-1; 8 nucleotides match TRBD2. Trimming took 4 bases from V and 6 from J; bases not matched to a gene: 11. CDR1 is SGHRS and CDR2 is YFSETQ in the germline V gene. The CDR3 is 16 residues long. As DNA, the CDR3 is TGCGCCAGCAGCCGGTCCCCGGGGGGGCCAGCCGGGGAGCTGTTTTTT. Translated: CASSRSPGGPAGELFF.

The chain couples TRBV3-1 (or the pseudogene TRBV3-2) to TRBJ2-3, with 8 bases aligning to TRBD2. The CDR3 consists of 15 residues. The V segment lost 1 base and the J segment 4 bases; nucleotides outside the gene matches: 4. The germline CDR1 and CDR2 sequences are LGHDT and YNNKEL (reference sequence). In DNA, the CDR3 is TGTGCCAGCAGCCAAGGTTCAGCGGGGGCAGATACGCAGTATTTT. Protein product: CASSQGSAGADTQYF.

A note on this clone: This CDR3 is also generated by other DNA sequences in the sample. The V and J genes are TRBV3-1 (or the pseudogene TRBV3-2) and TRBJ2-7; D uncertain. This CDR3 comprises 11 residues. Germline V lookup: CDR1 LGHDT, CDR2 YNNKEL (reference sequence). The V and J ends lost 3 bases and 6 bases respectively, with 6 bases between them. CDR3 DNA: TGTGCCAGCAGCCAGAGAGGCGAGCAGTACTTC. Amino acids: CASSQRGEQYF.

The V gene is TRBV28, the J gene TRBJ2-7; D unresolved. Germline CDR1 MDHEN, CDR2 SYDVKM. With 3 bases removed from V and 2 bases from J, the gap between germline ends came to 8 bases. This CDR3 contains 13 residues. For the CDR3, the DNA is TGTGCCAGCAGTTTCCCTGGGCCCTACGAGCAGTACTTC. Amino acids: CASSFPGPYEQYF. The variable domain in full, with the rest retrieved from reference TRBV28 and TRBJ2-7, is DVKVTQSSRYLVKRTGEKVFLECVQDMDHENMFWYRQDPGLGLRLIYFSYDVKMKEKGDIPEGYSVSREKKERFSLILESASTNQTSMYLCASSFPGPYEQYFGPGTRLTVT.

This sequence joins TRBV5-1 and TRBJ2-5; no clear D gene. Germline V gene data show CDR1 as SGHRS and CDR2 as YFSETQ. V lost 5 bases, J lost 0 bases, and 5 bases lay in between. This CDR3 region has 12 residues. CDR3 amino acids: CASRPDQETQYF. The CDR3 nucleotides are TGCGCCAGCAGACCGGACCAAGAGACCCAGTACTTC.

The V and J genes are TRBV9 and TRBJ2-7; the D gene is possibly TRBD2 (5 bases). The V end was cut by 0 bases, the J end by 6 bases, with 10 bases between. The CDR3 sequence is 13 residues long. Germline CDR1 reads SGDLS; CDR2 reads YYNGEE. CDR3 amino acids: CASSVGREGEQYF. The CDR3 DNA is TGTGCCAGCAGCGTAGGACGAGAGGGCGAGCAGTACTTC.

This clone was observed a few times. The genes are TRBV5-1 and TRBJ1-2; D call uncertain. Germline V lookup: CDR1 SGHRS, CDR2 YFSETQ. The ends were cut back, 0 bases at V and 0 bases at J, with 6 bases in the middle. This CDR3 has 14 amino acids. The CDR3 reads CASSLERANYGYTF. CDR3 nucleotides: TGCGCCAGCAGCTTGGAAAGAGCTAACTATGGCTACACCTTC. The variable domain in full, with the rest retrieved from reference TRBV5-1 and TRBJ1-2, is KAGVTQTPRYLIKTRGQQVTLSCSPISGHRSVSWYQQTPGQGLQFLFEYFSETQRNKGNFPGRFSGRQFSNSRSEMNVSTLELGDSALYLCASSLERANYGYTFGSGTRLTVV.

This chain uses TRBV12-3 or TRBV12-4 with TRBJ1-2; TRBD1 might be the D (6 bases). V lost 3 bases and J lost 3, with 8 bases in between. CDR3 length: 13 residues. Here the CDR3 DNA reads TGTGCCAGCAGTTTCGAGGGGGACTATGGCTACACCTTC. Protein sequence: CASSFEGDYGYTF.

The genes are TRBV5-1 and TRBJ1-4, with D possibly being TRBD1 (6 bases). The CDR3 covers 14 residues. In germline, CDR1 is SGHRS, CDR2 YFSETQ. Between the trimmed V and J ends, which lost 0 bases and 7 bases, there was a span of 10 bases. CDR3 bases: TGCGCCAGCAGCTTGGAACAGGGTCGTGAAAAACTGTTTTTT. Protein sequence: CASSLEQGREKLFF.

The CDR3 spells CASRTGTNEKLFF. CDR3 nucleotides: TGTGCCAGCAGGACAGGGACTAATGAAAAACTGTTTTTT. The chain combines TRBV6-5 with TRBJ1-4; TRBD1 matches 7 bases. Germline V gives CDR1 MNHEY, CDR2 SVGAGI. V was pared by 6 bases and J by 2 bases, with 0 bases of the junction left unmatched. This CDR3 region has 13 residues.

The chain uses TRBV7-9 and TRBJ2-1; 7 bases line up with TRBD2. Trimming cost V 3 bases and J 8 bases; bases outside gene matches: 16. Germline loops: CDR1 SEHNR, CDR2 FQNEAQ (reference sequence). The CDR3 contains 17 residues. DNA of the CDR3: TGTGCCAGCAGCTTGGGTGGAGGGAGGGAACGAGCCTATGAGCAGTTCTTC. This codes for CASSLGGGRERAYEQFF.

This chain uses TRBV5-1 with TRBJ2-7; D not certain. The V gene lost 2 bases and the J gene lost 0 bases, with 6 bases spanning the gap. Germline lookup yields CDR1 SGHRS and CDR2 YFSETQ. There are 13 residues in the CDR3. DNA for the CDR3: TGCGCCAGCAGCTTTCCTAACTCCTACGAGCAGTACTTC. Amino acids: CASSFPNSYEQYF.

This chain links TRBV12-3 or TRBV12-4 with TRBJ2-7; D gene ambiguous. The CDR3 is 11 amino acids. Deletions cut 1 base from V and 6 bases from J, with 4 bases between. The CDR3 loop is CASSLGSEQYF. CDR3 sequence (DNA): TGTGCCAGCAGTTTAGGTAGCGAGCAGTACTTC.

V usage is TRBV6-5 and J usage is TRBJ2-7, with TRBD1 matching over 12 bases. J gave up 2 bases and V 6 bases, and 5 bases lay outside the gene matches. CDR3 size: 15 residues. CDR1 is MNHEY and CDR2 is SVGAGI in the germline V gene. This chain's CDR3 is CASSPGTGGPYEQYF. The CDR3 DNA sequence: TGTGCCAGCAGCCCCGGGACAGGGGGCCCCTACGAGCAGTACTTC.

This rearrangement joins TRBV12-5 to TRBJ1-4, with a weak D call TRBD1 (5 bases). The CDR3 has 15 amino acids. Germline CDR1 LGHNT, CDR2 FRNRAP. Trimming took 4 bases from V and 3 from J, leaving 12 bases between them. The CDR3 loop is CASGSSREANEKLFF. The DNA of the CDR3 is TGTGCTAGTGGTTCTTCCAGGGAAGCTAATGAAAAACTGTTTTTT.

This clone was observed a single time. The chain carries TRBV5-5 and TRBJ1-4, with a tentative D call TRBD1 (5 bases). Trimming shortened V by 5 bases and J by 6 bases, and 11 bases separated the two germline ends. Germline V gene data show CDR1 as SGHKS and CDR2 as YYEKEE (reference sequence). The CDR3 length is 13 residues. CDR3 sequence reads: CASSPGLYEKLFF. As DNA, the CDR3 is TGTGCCAGCAGTCCAGGGTTATATGAAAAACTGTTTTTT.

In its sample, this clone was seen once. The J gene is TRBJ2-7, the V gene TRBV3-1 (or the pseudogene TRBV3-2), with 8 bases that match TRBD1. The CDR3 consists of 16 residues. Unmatched junction bases numbered 8, after V lost 4 bases and J lost 0 bases. Germline assignment: CDR1 LGHDT and CDR2 YNNKEL (reference sequence). The CDR3 DNA sequence: TGTGCCAGCAGCCTCACAGGGGGACACAGCTCCTACGAGCAGTACTTC. Translated: CASSLTGGHSSYEQYF.

The chain carries TRBV24-1 and TRBJ1-2, with D hard to call. This CDR3 is 13 amino acids long. Germline-derived CDR1 and CDR2 are KGHDR and SFDVKD. V lost 5 bases, J lost 3 bases, and 9 bases lay in between. The CDR3 here is CATSAGIDYGYTF. CDR3 in DNA: TGTGCCACCAGTGCGGGGATAGACTATGGCTACACCTTC.

The chain has TRBV11-2 and TRBJ2-3, with 8 bases that match TRBD2. The CDR3 is 17 residues long. V shed 4 bases, J shed 2 bases, and the junction held 11 bases outside the gene matches. Germline assignment: CDR1 SGHAT and CDR2 FQNNGV. CDR3 residues: CASSSGAAGGFTDTQYF. DNA for the CDR3: TGTGCCAGCAGCTCGGGCGCGGCGGGGGGCTTCACAGATACGCAGTATTTT.

The rearrangement joins TRBV6-4 to TRBJ2-1; 7 bases agree with TRBD1. J lost 7 bases, V lost 6 bases, and 9 bases had no gene match. Germline V gene lookup returns CDR1 MRHNA and CDR2 SNTAGT. CDR3 size: 14 residues. Written as DNA, the CDR3 is TGTGCCAGCAGCCTTGACAGGGAACAGAATGAGCAGTTCTTC. Translation: CASSLDREQNEQFF.

This clone was seen just once. The chain has TRBV19 and TRBJ2-7; 7 bases fit TRBD1. The CDR3 has 16 amino acids. V lost 3 bases and J lost 2; bases outside the gene matches: 10. The germline CDR1 and CDR2 sequences are LNHDA and SQIVND (reference sequence). As DNA, the CDR3 is TGTGCCAGTAGTATTCAAGGTGTACAGGGGCCCTACGAGCAGTACTTC. Translated: CASSIQGVQGPYEQYF.

The chain recombines TRBV19 with TRBJ1-5; 10 bases align to TRBD1. The CDR3 spans 14 residues. Per the germline V gene, CDR1 is LNHDA and CDR2 is SQIVND (reference sequence). V lost 5 bases, J lost 7 bases, and 5 bases stayed unmatched. Written as DNA, the CDR3 is TGTGCCAGTAGTCAACGGGACAGGGGACAGCCCCAGCATTTT. This translates into CASSQRDRGQPQHF. Complete variable domain (other parts from reference TRBV19 and TRBJ1-5): DGGITQSPKYLFRKEGQNVTLSCEQNLNHDAMYWYRQDPGQGLRLIYYSQIVNDFQKGDIAEGYSVSREKKESFPLTVTSAQKNPTAFYLCASSQRDRGQPQHFGDGTRLSIL.